Below, 30 T cell receptor beta chains from the same sample are listed, as sequenced in a study of tissue T cells after allogeneic stem cell transplantation. The data were produced by immunoSEQ multiplex PCR, yet TCRdb's version contains in-frame clones alone and is incomplete. The table records about 3,000 clones, 45% to 50% of them present only once. As to time point: mouse harvest day 14 after allogeneic transplant. The graft held 10^6 splenic CD5+ T cells and 10^7 T-cell-depleted bone marrow cells. Sequenced sample: lymph node tissue. Receptors originate from a female BALB/c mouse given C57BL/6 T cells with graft-versus-host disease after an allogeneic hematopoietic cell transplant.

This clone is labeled large. Mouse germline and gene names are used. The missing CDR3 end, 1 residue past where the read stops, is filled in from the germline J gene. The chain uses TRBV4 and TRBJ2-1; D not resolved. Germline V CDR1 and CDR2: LGHDT, YNNKQL (reference sequence). Trimming shortened V by 4 bases and J by 4 bases, and 5 bases separated the two germline ends. There are 12 residues in the CDR3. CDR3 amino acids: CASSLQYAEQFF. The CDR3 DNA, read in part, is TGTGCCAGCAGCTTACAGTATGCTGAGCAGTTC. Full variable domain (missing parts from reference TRBV4 and TRBJ2-1): ETAVFQTPNYHVTQVGNEVSFNCKQTLGHDTMYWYKQDSKKLLKIMFSYNNKQLIVNETVPRRFSPQSSDKAHLNLRIKSVEPEDSAVYLCASSLQYAEQFFGPGTRLTVL.

About this clone: Gene names follow the mouse nomenclature. The read ends 1 residue shy of where the CDR3 ends; the end is completed using the germline J gene. The rearrangement uses TRBV20 and TRBJ2-7; 12 positions agree with TRBD2. With 2 bases clipped from V and 4 bases from J, the junction kept 6 bases outside the gene matches. This CDR3 is 15 amino acids long. CDR1 and CDR2 from the germline V gene are GFQATS and STVNSAI. Partial CDR3 DNA: TGTGGTGCTAGGCTCGGGACTGGGGGGACATATGAACAGTAC. Its translation is CGARLGTGGTYEQY. The complete CDR3 sequence is CGARLGTGGTYEQYF.

Regarding this clone: Gene names and germline match the mouse. Read coverage stops 1 residue before the CDR3 terminus; the germline J gene supplies the remainder. The gene calls are TRBV3 and TRBJ2-2, with 7 bases identical to TRBD1. The CDR3 is made up of 15 amino acids. Germline V gene data show CDR1 as SNHLY and CDR2 as FYNGKV (reference sequence). The V gene end was trimmed by 4 bases and the J gene end by 4 bases; junction bases not matched to a gene: 6. CDR3 bases read: TGTGCCAGCAGCTCCCTGACAGGGACCACCGGGCAGCTCTAC. Protein sequence: CASSSLTGTTGQLY. The entire CDR3 protein reads CASSSLTGTTGQLYF.

Comments on this clone: Genes and germline come from the mouse. The read finishes 1 residue shy of the CDR3 end, and the germline J gene is used to complete it. The chain combines TRBV12-2 with TRBJ2-1, with TRBD2 matching over 11 bases. The V and J ends lost 3 bases and 4 bases, in that order; junction bases with no gene match: 1. The CDR3 has 14 residues. Germline CDR1 and CDR2: SGHLS and HYDKME. The CDR3 here is CASSWDWGYAEQFF. Incomplete CDR3 DNA: TGTGCCAGCTCTTGGGACTGGGGGTATGCTGAGCAGTTC.

On this clone: Germline and genes: mouse. The CDR3 is cut off 1 residue early in the read; its end comes from the germline J gene. The chain couples TRBV3 to TRBJ1-2, with 7 bases fitting TRBD1. The CDR3 runs 14 residues. Per germline, CDR1 SNHLY and CDR2 FYNGKV (reference sequence). Trimming removed 2 bases from V and 4 bases from J; junction bases left unmatched: 4. CDR3 protein: CASSLRGGGSDYTF. CDR3 DNA (partial): TGTGCCAGCAGCTTACGAGGGGGCGGCTCCGACTACACC.

About this clone: Mouse germline and gene names are used. From the germline J gene comes the end of the CDR3, since the read stops 1 residue before it. V gene TRBV1 combines with J gene TRBJ2-5; TRBD2 matches at 8 bases. Germline loops: CDR1 NSQYPW, CDR2 LRSPGD (reference sequence). The junction had 4 bases not matched to a gene; V was cut back by 3 bases and J by 2 bases. The CDR3 has 15 residues. Incomplete CDR3 DNA: TGCACCTGCAGTGCTAGACTGGGGCCCCAAGACACCCAGTAC. Encoded protein: CTCSARLGPQDTQY. The full CDR3 is CTCSARLGPQDTQYF.

By share, this clone ranks as medium-sized. Gene names follow the mouse nomenclature. The read falls 1 residue short of the CDR3 end, and the missing part is taken from the germline J gene. The rearrangement joins TRBV1 to TRBJ2-2; TRBD1 matches 9 bases. J was trimmed by 0 bases and V by 3 bases; bases with no gene match: 2. The germline V gene has CDR1 NSQYPW and CDR2 LRSPGD (reference sequence). The CDR3 covers 16 residues. The CDR3 bases that were read are TGCACCTGCAGTGCTGACAGGGGGGCAAACACCGGGCAGCTCTAC. Amino acid sequence: CTCSADRGANTGQLY. The full CDR3 protein reads CTCSADRGANTGQLYF.

As concerns this clone: Gene names refer to mouse genes. The read comes to an end 1 residue before the CDR3 does, leaving the germline J gene to fill in the end. The chain combines TRBV3 with TRBJ1-2; D might be TRBD1 (6 bases). The CDR3 has 13 amino acids. Germline V lookup: CDR1 SNHLY, CDR2 FYNGKV (reference sequence). Trimming stripped 2 bases from V and 4 bases from J, with 8 bases between. CDR3 region: CASSLQGSSDYTF. Partial CDR3 DNA: TGTGCCAGCAGCTTACAGGGGAGCTCCGACTACACC.

This clone has just a few counts. Genes here carry mouse names. Coverage ceases 1 residue before the CDR3 finishes, and the germline J gene fills in the end. The rearrangement joins TRBV26 to TRBJ2-7; 12 bases line up with TRBD2. Germline assignment: CDR1 KGHPV and CDR2 FQNQEV (reference sequence). With V trimmed by 2 bases and J by 6 bases, 2 bases remained unmatched. The CDR3 loop spans 14 amino acids. CDR3 sequence reads: CASSLDWGGGEQYF. The part of the CDR3 DNA that was read is TGTGCCAGCAGTCTGGACTGGGGGGGCGGTGAACAGTAC.

Details on this clone: The gene names here belong to mouse. The read falls 1 residue short of the CDR3 end, and the missing part is taken from the germline J gene. The V gene is TRBV3, the J gene TRBJ2-5, with 7 bases fitting TRBD2. With 5 bases clipped from V and 1 base from J, the junction kept 9 bases outside the gene matches. There are 16 residues in the CDR3. Germline assignment: CDR1 SNHLY and CDR2 FYNGKV (reference sequence). CDR3 sequence reads: CASSPLWGRDQDTQYF. Partial CDR3 DNA: TGTGCCAGCAGCCCCCTCTGGGGGAGGGACCAAGACACCCAGTAC.

About this clone itself: Mouse germline and gene names are used. Sequencing ends 1 residue short of the CDR3 end; the germline J gene provides the rest. The gene calls are TRBV26 and TRBJ2-5, with 7 bases matching TRBD1. The CDR3 totals 14 residues. The V and J ends lost 6 bases and 0 bases, in that order; junction bases with no gene match: 3. The V gene's germline CDR1 is KGHPV and CDR2 FQNQEV (reference sequence). CDR3 bases read: TGTGCCAGCAGGTGGGACAGTAACCAAGACACCCAGTAC. Amino acid sequence: CASRWDSNQDTQY. The CDR3 reads in full as CASRWDSNQDTQYF. Complete variable domain (other parts from reference TRBV26 and TRBJ2-5): NSKVIQTPRYLVKGQGQKAKMRCIPEKGHPVVFWYQQNKNNEFKFLINFQNQEVLQQIDMTEKRFSAECPSNSPCSLEIQSSEAGDSALYLCASRWDSNQDTQYFGPGTRLLVL.

Details on this clone: Gene and germline names: mouse. The part of the CDR3 DNA that was read is TGTGCCAGCGGTGATGGTGGGGTGGGAAATACGCTCTAT. Amino acids: CASGDGGVGNTLY. The CDR3 in its entirety is CASGDGGVGNTLYF. J is TRBJ1-3 and V is TRBV13-2; D ambiguous. The CDR3 is cut off 1 residue early in the read; its end comes from the germline J gene. This CDR3 contains 14 residues. The V gene's germline CDR1 is NNHNN and CDR2 SYGAGS (reference sequence). V was pared by 0 bases and J by 4 bases, with 8 bases between.

As to this clone: The genes are named according to mouse. Read coverage stops 1 residue before the CDR3 terminus; the germline J gene supplies the remainder. The chain carries TRBV12-1 and TRBJ1-3, with D unresolved. CDR1 and CDR2 from the germline V gene are SGHSN and HYEKVE. The CDR3 length is 14 residues. Between the trimmed V and J ends, which lost 0 bases and 0 bases, there was a span of 5 bases. The sequenced part of the CDR3 DNA is TGTGCCAGCTCTCTCGGGAATTCTGGAAATACGCTCTAT. Translating gives CASSLGNSGNTLY. The CDR3 as a whole reads CASSLGNSGNTLYF.

About this clone: Mouse germline and gene names are used. The read ends 1 residue shy of where the CDR3 ends; the end is completed using the germline J gene. V gene TRBV12-1 combines with J gene TRBJ1-2; TRBD1 agrees at 9 bases. CDR1 SGHSN and CDR2 HYEKVE come from the germline V gene. V lost 3 bases, J lost 4 bases, and 8 bases stayed unmatched. The CDR3 sequence is 15 residues long. CDR3 region: CASSWDRAQGSDYTF. The DNA read from the CDR3 is TGTGCCAGCTCTTGGGACAGGGCCCAAGGCTCCGACTACACC.

With regard to this clone: Gene names are mouse gene names. The read halts 1 residue ahead of the CDR3 end, with the missing end drawn from the germline J gene. The genes are TRBV13-2 and TRBJ2-4; D might be TRBD1 (6 bases). Germline V gene sequence: CDR1 NNHNN, CDR2 SYGAGS (reference sequence). The ends were cut back, 4 bases at V and 3 bases at J, with 12 bases in the middle. This CDR3 is built from 14 residues. Partial CDR3 DNA: TGTGCCAGCGGTAGGGAGGACAGACAAAACACCTTGTAC. As protein: CASGREDRQNTLY. The full CDR3 sequence reads CASGREDRQNTLYF.

Concerning this clone: Genes and germline come from the mouse. From the germline J gene comes the end of the CDR3, since the read stops 1 residue before it. The chain has TRBV26 and TRBJ1-2, with 8 bases aligning to TRBD1. J gave up 4 bases and V 6 bases, and 7 bases lay outside the gene matches. CDR1 and CDR2 from the germline V gene are KGHPV and FQNQEV (reference sequence). This CDR3 has 14 amino acids. CDR3 sequence reads: CASSRQGTGSDYTF. CDR3 bases read: TGTGCCAGCAGCCGACAGGGGACGGGCTCCGACTACACC.

Within the sample, this clone is medium-sized. These gene names are mouse names. The CDR3 loop is CASSLGTANSDYTF. The part of the CDR3 DNA that was read is TGTGCCAGCAGTCTAGGGACAGCAAACTCCGACTACACC. This sequence joins TRBV26 and TRBJ1-2; TRBD1 aligns across 7 bases. The CDR3 end lies 1 residue beyond the end of the read and is filled in from the germline J gene. The CDR3 has 14 residues. The V segment lost 3 bases and the J segment 0 bases; nucleotides outside the gene matches: 1. The germline gives CDR1 KGHPV, CDR2 FQNQEV (reference sequence).

On this clone itself: The listed genes are named as in mouse. The missing CDR3 end, 1 residue past where the read stops, is filled in from the germline J gene. The V and J genes are TRBV15 and TRBJ2-4; TRBD2 matches 10 bases. V dropped 6 bases and J dropped 1; count of bases not matched to a gene: 1. CDR3 size: 14 residues. In germline, CDR1 is SGHND, CDR2 FRSKSL. The CDR3 here is CASRGLGGQNTLYF. The sequenced part of the CDR3 DNA is TGTGCCAGCAGAGGACTGGGGGGTCAAAACACCTTGTAC.

This clone is medium-sized (0.01 to 0.1%) within its sample. All gene names here are mouse names. The CDR3 end is not reached by the read, which stops 1 residue before it; the germline J gene fills it in. The chain recombines TRBV14 with TRBJ1-3, with D perhaps TRBD1 (6 bases). The CDR3 has 14 residues. V shed 2 bases and J shed 3 bases, with 9 bases lying between them. Looked up from germline, CDR1 is SGHDT and CDR2 is FRDEAV. The sequenced CDR3 bases are TGTGCCAGCAGTTTGGAGGGGGATGGAAATACGCTCTAT. This gives the protein CASSLEGDGNTLY. The complete CDR3 protein is CASSLEGDGNTLYF.

In regard to this clone: Genes and germline are mouse. The sequenced fragment ends 1 residue before the CDR3 boundary, so the rest is inferred from the germline J gene. The chain is built from TRBV15 and TRBJ1-1; no definite D call. Looked up from germline, CDR1 is SGHND and CDR2 is FRSKSL. The CDR3 extends over 12 amino acids. V was pared by 6 bases and J by 1 base, with 6 bases between. The part of the CDR3 DNA that was read is TGTGCCAGCAGGACCAGAAACACAGAAGTCTTC. This gives the protein CASRTRNTEVF. Given in full, the CDR3 is CASRTRNTEVFF.

This clone is labeled as large. All gene names here are mouse names. Sequencing ends 1 residue short of the CDR3 end; the germline J gene provides the rest. The rearrangement joins TRBV1 to TRBJ1-1, with D possibly matching TRBD1 (6 bases). Germline V gene sequence: CDR1 NSQYPW, CDR2 LRSPGD (reference sequence). Trimming removed 0 bases at V and 7 bases at J, with 9 bases between. The CDR3 length is 13 residues. The part of the CDR3 DNA that was read is TGCACCTGCAGTGCAGATCGCAGGGGAGAAGTCTTC. Translating it yields CTCSADRRGEVF. The CDR3 as a whole reads CTCSADRRGEVFF.

This clone was found once. These gene names are mouse names. Sequencing ends 1 residue short of the CDR3 end; the germline J gene provides the rest. The rearrangement uses TRBV1 and TRBJ1-6; weak D call: TRBD1 (6 bases). TRBJ1-6 is noted as an ORF with a role that remains uncertain. The V gene's germline CDR1 is NSQYPW and CDR2 LRSPGD (reference sequence). Deletions cut 3 bases from V and 0 bases from J, with 9 bases between. The CDR3 is made up of 16 amino acids. The CDR3 DNA, read in part, is TGCACCTGCAGTGCCACAGGGAATTCCTATAATTCGCCCCTCTAC. This gives the protein CTCSATGNSYNSPLY. Given in full, the CDR3 is CTCSATGNSYNSPLYF.

This clone has only a few counts. The genes are named according to mouse. The observed sequence ends 1 residue before the CDR3 terminus, with the missing tail filled in from the germline J gene. The chain carries TRBV24 and TRBJ1-4; D gene ambiguous. Germline V gene sequence: CDR1 KGHTA, CDR2 FRNEEI. The CDR3 is 14 amino acids. Trimming took 1 base from V and 0 from J, leaving 3 bases between them. The chain's CDR3 is CASSLWVSNERLFF. The sequenced part of the CDR3 DNA is TGTGCCAGCAGTCTGTGGGTTTCCAACGAAAGATTATTT.

This clone was counted only a few times. Mouse germline and gene names are used. Read data end 1 residue before the CDR3 end; the end is taken from the germline J gene. The V and J genes are TRBV15 and TRBJ2-1, with 7 bases identical to TRBD1. CDR1 is SGHND and CDR2 is FRSKSL in the germline V gene. The CDR3 has 14 residues. J gave up 1 base and V 5 bases, and 2 bases lay outside the gene matches. The CDR3 loop reads CASSRQGNYAEQFF. The CDR3 bases that were read are TGTGCCAGCAGTCGACAGGGAAACTATGCTGAGCAGTTC.

This clone has only a few counts. Gene names refer to mouse genes. Read sequence stops 1 residue before the CDR3 end, and the germline J gene provides the missing end. The chain employs TRBV3 and TRBJ1-3; D ambiguous. The CDR3 has 14 residues. Trimming left V 0 bases short and J 2 bases short, with 5 bases between. In germline, CDR1 is SNHLY, CDR2 FYNGKV (reference sequence). The covered CDR3 bases are TGTGCCAGCAGCTTAGCAGGGACTGGAAATACGCTCTAT. Protein: CASSLAGTGNTLY. The entire CDR3 is CASSLAGTGNTLYF.

With respect to this clone: Gene names are the mouse ones. The sequence runs out 1 residue before the end of the CDR3; the remainder is reconstructed from the germline J gene. V usage is TRBV13-2 and J usage is TRBJ2-4; the match to TRBD2 covers 10 bases. Germline assignment: CDR1 NNHNN and CDR2 SYGAGS (reference sequence). The CDR3 runs 13 residues. J was trimmed by 5 bases and V by 3 bases; bases with no gene match: 0. CDR3 bases read: TGTGCCAGCGGTGGACTGGGGGGAAACACCTTGTAC. It specifies CASGGLGGNTLY. The complete CDR3 reads CASGGLGGNTLYF.

This clone was detected only a few times. The listed genes are named as in mouse. The sequenced fragment ends 1 residue before the CDR3 boundary, so the rest is inferred from the germline J gene. The chain combines TRBV13-3 with TRBJ2-1; 10 bases line up with TRBD2. Unmatched junction bases numbered 2, after V lost 7 bases and J lost 1 base. CDR1 is NNHDY and CDR2 is SYVADS in the germline V gene. The CDR3 length is 14 residues. The CDR3 sequence: CASGLGANYAEQFF. The covered CDR3 bases are TGTGCCAGCGGACTGGGGGCAAACTATGCTGAGCAGTTC.

This clone was counted only a few times. The listed genes are named as in mouse. The CDR3 is cut off 1 residue early in the read; its end comes from the germline J gene. This specimen includes other DNA sequences encoding the same CDR3. The rearrangement joins TRBV26 to TRBJ2-3, with TRBD1 identical over 7 bases. The V gene end was trimmed by 6 bases and the J gene end by 0 bases; junction bases not matched to a gene: 3. Germline V gives CDR1 KGHPV, CDR2 FQNQEV (reference sequence). This CDR3 spans 14 amino acids. The CDR3 bases that were read are TGTGCCAGCAGCCTGGGACAGAGTGCAGAAACGCTGTAT. Residues: CASSLGQSAETLY. The whole CDR3 sequence reads CASSLGQSAETLYF.

With respect to this clone: Genes here carry mouse names. The CDR3 goes on 1 residue after the read ends, and that part is filled in from the germline J gene. The gene calls are TRBV13-1 and TRBJ1-3, with 7 bases that match TRBD1. The trim removed 3 bases at V and 0 bases at J, leaving 3 bases unmatched. Germline V CDR1 and CDR2: NSHNY, SYGAGN. The length of the CDR3 is 15 residues. Here the CDR3 reads CASSVRGFSGNTLYF. Incomplete CDR3 DNA: TGTGCCAGCAGTGTCAGGGGGTTTTCTGGAAATACGCTCTAT.

By share of the sample, this clone is medium-sized. The genes and germline here are from mouse. The CDR3 bases that were read are TGTGCCAGCTCTCCCCACTGGGGATATGAACAGTAC. Protein sequence: CASSPHWGYEQY. The CDR3 as a whole reads CASSPHWGYEQYF. The chain couples TRBV12-2 to TRBJ2-7, with 7 bases aligning to TRBD2. The read terminates 1 residue before the CDR3 end, so the remaining end is supplied by the germline J gene. Germline V lookup: CDR1 SGHLS, CDR2 HYDKME. V was pared by 2 bases and J by 4 bases, with 4 bases of the junction left unmatched. The length of the CDR3 is 13 residues.